This TCR beta chain was identified during a study of T cells after yellow fever vaccination. Looking at the study overall: Flow sorting relied on CD3, CD45RA, CCR7 and CD95 to obtain EM, EMRA, CM and Tscm memory subsets. Study results and limitations: Reappearing after the booster were most of the clones from primary vaccination (roughly 95% CD4, 85% to 90% CD8).

There are 14 residues in the CDR3. Germline lookup yields CDR1 LGHDT and CDR2 YNNKEL (reference sequence). Trimming removed 4 bases from V and 11 bases from J; junction bases left unmatched: 10. This clonotype was recorded at least ten times. TCR cDNA was made by 5'RACE template switching, adding a universal primer site and UMIs. From the 5' RACE reads, TCRdb called clonotypes with MiXCR, one entry per CDR3 protein. The table includes 12,000 to 15,000 distinct CDR3 sequences, 7.3% detected once. The sequence was obtained from a man younger than 30 who received the YFV17D yellow fever vaccine. The sequenced sample was PBMCs, either bulk or a sorted T-cell subset (CD4+, CD8+, memory, or dextramer-sorted; not recorded which), obtained on the day of the yellow fever booster vaccination. This sequence joins TRBV3-1 and TRBJ1-4; 7 bases map to TRBD1. CDR3 residues: CASSPTGEIGKLFF. CDR3 coding DNA: TGTGCCAGCAGCCCCACAGGGGAAATCGGGAAACTGTTTTTT.